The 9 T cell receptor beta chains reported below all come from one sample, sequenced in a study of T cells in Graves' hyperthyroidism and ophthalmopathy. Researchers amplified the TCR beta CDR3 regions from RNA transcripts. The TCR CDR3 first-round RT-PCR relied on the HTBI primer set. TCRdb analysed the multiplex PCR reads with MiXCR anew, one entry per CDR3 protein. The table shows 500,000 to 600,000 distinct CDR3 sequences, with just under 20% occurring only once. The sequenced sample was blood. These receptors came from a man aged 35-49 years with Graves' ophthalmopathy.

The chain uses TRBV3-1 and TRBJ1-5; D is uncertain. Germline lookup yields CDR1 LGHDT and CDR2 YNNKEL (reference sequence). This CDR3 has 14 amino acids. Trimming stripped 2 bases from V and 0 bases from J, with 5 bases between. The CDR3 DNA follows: TGTGCCAGCAGCCAATACGATAGCAATCAGCCCCAGCATTTT. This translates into CASSQYDSNQPQHF.

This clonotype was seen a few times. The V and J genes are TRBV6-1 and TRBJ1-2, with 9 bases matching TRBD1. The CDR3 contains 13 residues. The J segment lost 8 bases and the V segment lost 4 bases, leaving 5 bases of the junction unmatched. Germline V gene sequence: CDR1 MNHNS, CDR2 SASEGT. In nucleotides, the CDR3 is TGTGCCAGCAGTGTACAGGGGGCGCAGGGCTACACCTTC. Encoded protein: CASSVQGAQGYTF.

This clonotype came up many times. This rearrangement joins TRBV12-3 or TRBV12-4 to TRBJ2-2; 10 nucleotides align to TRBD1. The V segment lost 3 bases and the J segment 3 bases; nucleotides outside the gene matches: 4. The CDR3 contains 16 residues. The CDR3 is CASSFDRGLYTGELFF. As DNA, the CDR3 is TGTGCCAGCAGTTTTGACAGGGGGCTTTACACCGGGGAGCTGTTTTTT.

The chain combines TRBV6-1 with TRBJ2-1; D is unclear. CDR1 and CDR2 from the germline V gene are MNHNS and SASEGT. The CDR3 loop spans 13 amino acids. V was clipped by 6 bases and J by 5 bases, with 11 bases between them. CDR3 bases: TGTGCCAGCAGGCCGGGTCTTCACAATGAGCAGTTCTTC. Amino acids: CASRPGLHNEQFF.

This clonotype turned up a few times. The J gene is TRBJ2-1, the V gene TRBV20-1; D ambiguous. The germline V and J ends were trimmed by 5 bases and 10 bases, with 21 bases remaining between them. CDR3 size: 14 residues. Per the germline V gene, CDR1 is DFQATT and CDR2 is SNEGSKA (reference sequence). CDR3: CSASLESPSREQFF. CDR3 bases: TGCAGTGCTTCTCTAGAATCCCCTTCCCGGGAGCAGTTCTTC.

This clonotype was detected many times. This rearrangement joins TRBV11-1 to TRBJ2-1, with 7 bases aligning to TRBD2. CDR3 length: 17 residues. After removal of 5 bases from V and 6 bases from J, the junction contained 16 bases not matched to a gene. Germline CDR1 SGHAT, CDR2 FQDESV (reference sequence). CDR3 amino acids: CASSPTGQTGTTNEQFF. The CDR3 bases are TGTGCCAGCAGCCCCACCGGCCAAACCGGGACTACCAATGAGCAGTTCTTC.

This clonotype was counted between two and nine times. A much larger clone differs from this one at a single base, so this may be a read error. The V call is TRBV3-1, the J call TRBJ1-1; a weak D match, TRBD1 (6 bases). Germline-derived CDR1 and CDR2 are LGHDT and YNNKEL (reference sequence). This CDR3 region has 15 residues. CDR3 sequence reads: CASGQEGGRNTEAFF. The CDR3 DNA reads TGTGCCAGCGGCCAAGAGGGGGGCCGGAACACTGAAGCTTTCTTT.

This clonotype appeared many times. The CDR3 bases are TGCAGTGCTAGAGATCAGGGTGCGGGTACTGAAGCTTTCTTT. Its protein product is CSARDQGAGTEAFF. This sequence joins TRBV20-1 and TRBJ1-1; possibly TRBD1 for D (5 bases). Between the trimmed V and J ends, which lost 0 bases and 5 bases, there was a span of 13 bases. The V gene's germline CDR1 is DFQATT and CDR2 SNEGSKA (reference sequence). The CDR3 length is 14 residues.

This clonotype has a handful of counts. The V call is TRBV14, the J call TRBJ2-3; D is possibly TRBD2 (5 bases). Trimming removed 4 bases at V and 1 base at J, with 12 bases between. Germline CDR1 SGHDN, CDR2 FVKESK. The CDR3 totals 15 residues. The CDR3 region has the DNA TGTGCCAGCAGCCCGGGTCACGGGGGCACAGATACGCAGTATTTT. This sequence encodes CASSPGHGGTDTQYF.